Below, one T cell receptor (beta chain) is given with its context. These data are taken from a study of blood T cell repertoires in COVID-19. Profiling relied on immunoSEQ multiplex PCR, and the TCRdb table lists in-frame clones only, not all of them. Here the sample spans roughly 200,000 clones, 84% being singletons. The age range of participants was 18 to 89 years, with residence in under 25 US areas. Membership in each cohort depended on participant-reported clinical history. The V segment lost 5 bases and the J segment 2 bases; nucleotides outside the gene matches: 6. CDR1 is PRHDT, CDR2 FYEKMQ, per germline (reference sequence). This CDR3 comprises 16 residues.

The chain couples TRBV13 to TRBJ2-6, with 7 bases fitting TRBD2. The TCR comes from a woman younger than 45 who had been exposed to COVID-19. Sequenced: PBMCs or T cells enriched from blood (not recorded which). Here the CDR3 DNA reads TGTGCCAGCAGCGAGGGAGGGGTGGCTGGGGCCAACGTCCTGACTTTC. Protein product: CASSEGGVAGANVLTF.